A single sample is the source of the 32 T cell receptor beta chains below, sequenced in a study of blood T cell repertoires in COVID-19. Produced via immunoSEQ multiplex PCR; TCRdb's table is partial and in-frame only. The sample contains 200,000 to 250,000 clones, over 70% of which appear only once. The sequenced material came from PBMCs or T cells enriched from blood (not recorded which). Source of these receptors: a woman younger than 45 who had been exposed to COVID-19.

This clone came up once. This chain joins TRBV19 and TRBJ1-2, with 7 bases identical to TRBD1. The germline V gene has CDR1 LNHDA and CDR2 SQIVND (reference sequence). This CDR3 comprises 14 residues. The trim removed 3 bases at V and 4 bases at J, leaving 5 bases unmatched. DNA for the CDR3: TGTGCCAGTAGTATCAAGTGGGACAGCTATGGCTACACCTTC. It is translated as CASSIKWDSYGYTF.

CDR3 nucleotides: TGTGCCAGCCGACAGGGGATGAACACTGAAGCTTTCTTT. It codes for CASRQGMNTEAFF. V is TRBV6-5 and J is TRBJ1-1; 8 bases are a match to TRBD1. This CDR3 spans 13 amino acids. The V gene end was trimmed by 8 bases and the J gene end by 0 bases; junction bases not matched to a gene: 2. Germline V gives CDR1 MNHEY, CDR2 SVGAGI.

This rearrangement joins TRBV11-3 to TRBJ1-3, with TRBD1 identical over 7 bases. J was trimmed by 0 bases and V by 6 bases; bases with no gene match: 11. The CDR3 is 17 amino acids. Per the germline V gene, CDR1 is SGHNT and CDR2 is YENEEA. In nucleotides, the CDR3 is TGTGCCAGCAGTCCAGGCACAGGGGCGAACTCTGGAAACACCATATATTTT. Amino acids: CASSPGTGANSGNTIYF.

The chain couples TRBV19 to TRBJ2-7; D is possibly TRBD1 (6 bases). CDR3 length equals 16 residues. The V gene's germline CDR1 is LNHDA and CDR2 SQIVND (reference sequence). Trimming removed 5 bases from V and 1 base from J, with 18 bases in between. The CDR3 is CASSPSPGHLSYEQYF. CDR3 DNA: TGTGCCAGTAGTCCAAGCCCGGGACACCTTTCCTACGAGCAGTACTTC. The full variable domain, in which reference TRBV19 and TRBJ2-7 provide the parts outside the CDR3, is DGGITQSPKYLFRKEGQNVTLSCEQNLNHDAMYWYRQDPGQGLRLIYYSQIVNDFQKGDIAEGYSVSREKKESFPLTVTSAQKNPTAFYLCASSPSPGHLSYEQYFGPGTRLTVT.

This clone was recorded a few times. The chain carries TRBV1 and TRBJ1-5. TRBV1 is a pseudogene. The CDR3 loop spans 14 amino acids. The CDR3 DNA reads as TGCACCAGCAGCCAAGGGAGACCCTATCAGCCCCAGCATTTT. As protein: CTSSQGRPYQPQHF.

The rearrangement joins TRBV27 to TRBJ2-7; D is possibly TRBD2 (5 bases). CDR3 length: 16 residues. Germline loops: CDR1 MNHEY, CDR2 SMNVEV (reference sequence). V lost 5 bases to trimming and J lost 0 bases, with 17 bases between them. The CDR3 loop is CASSLRGQLSSYEQYF. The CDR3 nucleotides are TGTGCCAGCAGTCTCCGCGGGCAGTTGAGCTCCTACGAGCAGTACTTC.

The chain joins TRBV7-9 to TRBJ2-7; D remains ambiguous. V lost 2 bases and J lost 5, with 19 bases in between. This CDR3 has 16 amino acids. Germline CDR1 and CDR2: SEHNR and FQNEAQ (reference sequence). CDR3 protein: CASSLSSAAAANEQYF. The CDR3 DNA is TGTGCCAGCAGCTTAAGCAGCGCGGCGGCCGCCAACGAGCAGTACTTC. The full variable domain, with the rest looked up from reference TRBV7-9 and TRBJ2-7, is DTGVSQNPRHKITKRGQNVTFRCDPISEHNRLYWYRQTLGQGPEFLTYFQNEAQLEKSRLLSDRFSAERPKGSFSTLEIQRTEQGDSAMYLCASSLSSAAAANEQYFGPGTRLTVT.

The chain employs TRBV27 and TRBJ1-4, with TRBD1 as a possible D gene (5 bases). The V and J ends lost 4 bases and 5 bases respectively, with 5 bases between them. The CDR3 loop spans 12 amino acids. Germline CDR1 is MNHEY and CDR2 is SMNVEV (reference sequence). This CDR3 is CASSSGNEKLFF. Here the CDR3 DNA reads TGTGCCAGCAGTTCAGGGAATGAAAAACTGTTTTTT.

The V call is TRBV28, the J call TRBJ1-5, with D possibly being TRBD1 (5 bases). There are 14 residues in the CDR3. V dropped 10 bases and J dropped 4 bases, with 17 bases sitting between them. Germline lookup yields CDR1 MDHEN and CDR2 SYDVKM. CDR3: CAIQASGGNQPQHF. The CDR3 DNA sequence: TGTGCCATCCAAGCGTCCGGGGGTAATCAGCCCCAGCATTTT.

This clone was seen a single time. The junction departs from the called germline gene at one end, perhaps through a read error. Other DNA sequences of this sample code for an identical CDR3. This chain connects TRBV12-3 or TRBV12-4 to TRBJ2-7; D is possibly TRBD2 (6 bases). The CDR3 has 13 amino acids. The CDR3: CASRSGTFYEQYF. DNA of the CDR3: TGTGCTAGCAGGTCCGGGACTTTCTACGAGCAGTACTTC.

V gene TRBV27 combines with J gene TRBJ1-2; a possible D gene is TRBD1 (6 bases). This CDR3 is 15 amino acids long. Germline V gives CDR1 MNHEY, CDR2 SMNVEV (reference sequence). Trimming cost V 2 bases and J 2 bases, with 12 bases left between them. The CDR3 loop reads CASSLELGANYGYTF. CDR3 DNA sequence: TGTGCCAGCAGTTTAGAACTGGGGGCGAACTATGGCTACACCTTC.

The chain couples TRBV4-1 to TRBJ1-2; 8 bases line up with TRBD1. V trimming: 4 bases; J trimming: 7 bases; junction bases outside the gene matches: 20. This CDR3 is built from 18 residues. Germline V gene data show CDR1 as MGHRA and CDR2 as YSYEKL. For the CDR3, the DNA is TGCGCCAGCAGCCCATTACTTCGGACAGGGTTTGATGTTGGTGGCTACACCTTC. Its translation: CASSPLLRTGFDVGGYTF.

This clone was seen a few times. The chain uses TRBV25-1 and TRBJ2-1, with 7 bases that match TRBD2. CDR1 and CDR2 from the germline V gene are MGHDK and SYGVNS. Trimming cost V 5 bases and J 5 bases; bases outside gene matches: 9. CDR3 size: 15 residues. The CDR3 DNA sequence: TGTGCCAGCAGTAACCTAGCGGATCACAACAATGAGCAGTTCTTC. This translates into CASSNLADHNNEQFF.

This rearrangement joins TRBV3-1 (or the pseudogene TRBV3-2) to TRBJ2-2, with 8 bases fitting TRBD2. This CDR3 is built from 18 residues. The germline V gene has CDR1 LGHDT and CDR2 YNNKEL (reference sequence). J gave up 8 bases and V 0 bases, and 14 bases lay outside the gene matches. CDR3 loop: CASSQDPQGAGLGGELFF. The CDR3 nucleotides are TGTGCCAGCAGCCAAGATCCCCAAGGAGCGGGACTAGGGGGGGAGCTGTTTTTT.

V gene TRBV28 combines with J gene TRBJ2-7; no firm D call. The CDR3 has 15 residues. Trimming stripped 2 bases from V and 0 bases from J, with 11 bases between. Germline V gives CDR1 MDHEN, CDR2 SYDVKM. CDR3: CASSLVGGYSYEQYF. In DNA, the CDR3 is TGTGCCAGCAGTTTAGTAGGCGGCTACTCCTACGAGCAGTACTTC.

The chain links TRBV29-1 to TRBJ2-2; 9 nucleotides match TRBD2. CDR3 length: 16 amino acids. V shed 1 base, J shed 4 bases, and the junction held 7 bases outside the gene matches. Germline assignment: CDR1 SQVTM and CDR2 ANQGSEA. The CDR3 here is CSVEGGLAGPTGELFF. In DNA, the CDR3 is TGCAGCGTTGAAGGGGGTCTAGCGGGACCCACCGGGGAGCTGTTTTTT.

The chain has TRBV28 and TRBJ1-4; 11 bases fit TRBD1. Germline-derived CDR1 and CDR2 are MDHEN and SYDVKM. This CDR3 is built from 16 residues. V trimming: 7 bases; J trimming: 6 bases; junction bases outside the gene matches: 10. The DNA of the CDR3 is TGTGCCAGCAAAAACATGCCGGGACAGGGGGATGAAAAACTGTTTTTT. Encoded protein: CASKNMPGQGDEKLFF.

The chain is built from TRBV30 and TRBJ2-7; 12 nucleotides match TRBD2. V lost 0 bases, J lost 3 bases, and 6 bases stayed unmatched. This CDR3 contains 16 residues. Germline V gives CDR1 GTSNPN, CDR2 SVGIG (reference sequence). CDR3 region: CAWSVIGTSGLYEQYF. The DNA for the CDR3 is TGTGCCTGGAGTGTAATCGGGACTAGCGGGCTCTACGAGCAGTACTTC.

This CDR3 is CASSSLQGNQPQHF. DNA of the CDR3: TGTGCCAGCAGTTCCCTCCAGGGGAATCAGCCCCAGCATTTT. The V gene is TRBV28, the J gene TRBJ1-5; TRBD1 is a possible D gene (6 bases). V gave up 4 bases and J gave up 4 bases, with 11 bases separating them. Germline V gene data show CDR1 as MDHEN and CDR2 as SYDVKM. This CDR3 has 14 amino acids.

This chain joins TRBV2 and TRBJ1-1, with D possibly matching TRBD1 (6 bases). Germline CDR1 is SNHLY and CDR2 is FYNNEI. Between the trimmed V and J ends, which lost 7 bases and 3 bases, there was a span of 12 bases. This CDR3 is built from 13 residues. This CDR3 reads CASKQGRDTEAFF. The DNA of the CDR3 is TGTGCCAGCAAACAGGGAAGGGACACTGAAGCTTTCTTT.

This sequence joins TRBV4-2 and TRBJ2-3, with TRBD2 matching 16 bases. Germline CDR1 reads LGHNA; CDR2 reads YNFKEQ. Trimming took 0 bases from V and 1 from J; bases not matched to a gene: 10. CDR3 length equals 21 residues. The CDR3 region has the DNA TGTGCCAGCAGCCAAGATCCAGCGGGACTAGCGGGAGGGCCAGGCACAGATACGCAGTATTTT. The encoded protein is CASSQDPAGLAGGPGTDTQYF.

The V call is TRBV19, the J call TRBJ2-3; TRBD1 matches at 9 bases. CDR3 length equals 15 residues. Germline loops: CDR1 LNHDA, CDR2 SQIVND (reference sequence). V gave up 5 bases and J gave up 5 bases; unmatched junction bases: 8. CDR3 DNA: TGTGCCAGTAGTGCTCCGGGACAGGGAGGAGATACGCAGTATTTT. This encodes CASSAPGQGGDTQYF.

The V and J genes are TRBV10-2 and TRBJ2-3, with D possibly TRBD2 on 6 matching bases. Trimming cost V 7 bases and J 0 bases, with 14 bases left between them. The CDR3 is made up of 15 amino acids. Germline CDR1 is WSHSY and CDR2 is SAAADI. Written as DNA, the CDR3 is TGCGCCAGCATGCGGGGCCGCCTGAGCACAGATACGCAGTATTTT. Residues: CASMRGRLSTDTQYF.

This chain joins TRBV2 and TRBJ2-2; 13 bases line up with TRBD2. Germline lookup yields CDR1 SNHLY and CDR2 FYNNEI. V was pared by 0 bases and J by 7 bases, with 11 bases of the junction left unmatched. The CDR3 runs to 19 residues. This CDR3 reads CASSEASVLAGGPGGELFF. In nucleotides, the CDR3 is TGTGCCAGCAGTGAAGCGTCGGTACTAGCGGGAGGGCCAGGCGGGGAGCTGTTTTTT. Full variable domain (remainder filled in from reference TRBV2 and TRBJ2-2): EPEVTQTPSHQVTQMGQEVILRCVPISNHLYFYWYRQILGQKVEFLVSFYNNEISEKSEIFDDQFSVERPDGSNFTLKIRSTKLEDSAMYFCASSEASVLAGGPGGELFFGEGSRLTVL.

Here the CDR3 reads CASSDPGLAGSNEQFF. CDR3 DNA: TGCGCCAGCAGTGACCCTGGACTAGCGGGATCCAATGAGCAGTTCTTC. This rearrangement joins TRBV10-1 to TRBJ2-1, with 12 bases aligning to TRBD2. The V and J ends lost 3 bases and 6 bases, in that order; junction bases with no gene match: 6. The CDR3 length is 16 residues. Per germline, CDR1 WNHNN and CDR2 SYGVQD (reference sequence).

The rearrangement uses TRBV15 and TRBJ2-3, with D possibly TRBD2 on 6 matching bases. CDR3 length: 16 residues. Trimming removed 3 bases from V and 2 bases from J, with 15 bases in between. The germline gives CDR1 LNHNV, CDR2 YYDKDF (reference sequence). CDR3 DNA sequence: TGTGCCACCAGCAGGGAAGCGGGCGGGTTCACAGATACGCAGTATTTT. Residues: CATSREAGGFTDTQYF.

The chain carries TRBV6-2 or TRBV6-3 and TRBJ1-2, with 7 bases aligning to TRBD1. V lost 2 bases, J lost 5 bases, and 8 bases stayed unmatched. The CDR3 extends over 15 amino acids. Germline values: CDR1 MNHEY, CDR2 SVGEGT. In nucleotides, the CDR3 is TGTGCCAGCAGTTACACAGGGGCGAACTTATATGGCTACACCTTC. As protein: CASSYTGANLYGYTF.

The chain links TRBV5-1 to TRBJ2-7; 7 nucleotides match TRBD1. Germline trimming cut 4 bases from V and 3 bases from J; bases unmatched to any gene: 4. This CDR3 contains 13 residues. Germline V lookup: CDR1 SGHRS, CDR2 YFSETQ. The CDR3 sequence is CASSPGQLYEQYF. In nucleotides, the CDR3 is TGCGCCAGCAGCCCGGGACAGCTCTACGAGCAGTACTTC.

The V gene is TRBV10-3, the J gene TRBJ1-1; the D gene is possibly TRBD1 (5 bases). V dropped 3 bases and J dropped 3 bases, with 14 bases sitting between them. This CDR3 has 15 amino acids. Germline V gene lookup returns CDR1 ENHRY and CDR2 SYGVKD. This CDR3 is CAISDAAVGDTEAFF. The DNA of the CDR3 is TGTGCCATCAGTGATGCCGCAGTAGGGGACACTGAAGCTTTCTTT.

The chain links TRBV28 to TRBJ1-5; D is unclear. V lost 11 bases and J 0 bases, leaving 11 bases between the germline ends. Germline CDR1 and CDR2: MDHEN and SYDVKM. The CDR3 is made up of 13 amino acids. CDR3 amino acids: CAATAYSNQPQHF. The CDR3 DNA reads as TGTGCCGCCACCGCGTATAGCAATCAGCCCCAGCATTTT. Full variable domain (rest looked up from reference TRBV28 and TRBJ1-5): DVKVTQSSRYLVKRTGEKVFLECVQDMDHENMFWYRQDPGLGLRLIYFSYDVKMKEKGDIPEGYSVSREKKERFSLILESASTNQTSMYLCAATAYSNQPQHFGDGTRLSIL.

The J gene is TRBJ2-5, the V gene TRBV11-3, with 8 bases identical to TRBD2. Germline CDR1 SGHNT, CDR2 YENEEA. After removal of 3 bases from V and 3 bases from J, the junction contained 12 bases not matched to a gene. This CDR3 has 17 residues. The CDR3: CASSFGVGTREEETQYF. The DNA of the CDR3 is TGTGCCAGCAGCTTCGGCGTGGGGACTAGGGAGGAAGAGACCCAGTACTTC.

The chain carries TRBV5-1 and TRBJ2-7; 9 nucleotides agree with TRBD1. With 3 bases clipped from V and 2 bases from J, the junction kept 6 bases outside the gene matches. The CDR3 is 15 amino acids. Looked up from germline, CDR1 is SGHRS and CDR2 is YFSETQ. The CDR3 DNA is TGCGCCAGCAGCTCGGGACAGGGCTCACCCTACGAGCAGTACTTC. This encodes CASSSGQGSPYEQYF.